A single sample is the source of the 9 T cell receptor beta chains below, sequenced in a study of Graves' ophthalmopathy and Graves' hyperthyroidism. RNA served as the template for amplifying TCR beta CDR3 regions. Second-round multiplex PCR followed a first-round RT-PCR using HTBI primers. From the multiplex PCR reads, TCRdb called clonotypes with MiXCR, one entry per CDR3 protein. Here the sample spans some 750,000 distinct CDR3 sequences, roughly two fifths being singletons. Sequencing used peripheral blood. The receptors were sampled from an adult man with Graves' ophthalmopathy.

This chain joins TRBV7-9 and TRBJ2-5; 14 positions match TRBD2. Germline-derived CDR1 and CDR2 are SEHNR and FQNEAQ (reference sequence). V shed 5 bases, J shed 4 bases, and the junction held 9 bases outside the gene matches. The length of the CDR3 is 17 residues. The CDR3 DNA reads as TGTGCCAGCAGCCAGTCGACTAGCGGGGGGGCCCTAGAGACCCAGTACTTC. Translation gives CASSQSTSGGALETQYF.

With regard to this clonotype: The junction shows a germline mismatch at one end, possibly a read error. The chain is built from TRBV20-1 and TRBJ2-7; 7 bases agree with TRBD1. From germline, CDR1 is DFQATT and CDR2 SNEGSKA (reference sequence). The CDR3 totals 13 residues. The CDR3 here is CSARDSPFYGQYF. As DNA, the CDR3 is TGCAGTGCTCGGGACAGTCCGTTCTACGGGCAGTACTTC.

The gene calls are TRBV25-1 and TRBJ1-6; the D gene is possibly TRBD1 (6 bases). Germline values: CDR1 MGHDK, CDR2 SYGVNS. This CDR3 spans 16 amino acids. V was clipped by 6 bases and J by 6 bases, with 18 bases between them. This chain's CDR3 is CASSVGGDPINSPLHF. The CDR3 DNA follows: TGTGCCAGCAGCGTAGGGGGGGACCCGATTAATTCACCCCTCCACTTT.

This chain joins TRBV29-1 and TRBJ1-5; D ambiguous. Per germline, CDR1 SQVTM and CDR2 ANQGSEA. V was cut by 8 bases and J by 0 bases, with 8 bases left in between. This CDR3 has 12 residues. The CDR3 nucleotides read TGCAGCCTCACGGATAGCAATCAGCCCCAGCATTTT. This encodes CSLTDSNQPQHF.

The gene calls are TRBV24-1 and TRBJ1-5, with D possibly TRBD1 on 5 matching bases. The V gene's germline CDR1 is KGHDR and CDR2 SFDVKD. CDR3 length: 16 amino acids. V gave up 11 bases and J gave up 2 bases, with 21 bases separating them. As DNA, the CDR3 is TGTGCCAGCTCATCGGGACCGACCTTCGGCAATCAGCCCCAGCATTTT. This codes for CASSSGPTFGNQPQHF.

This clonotype has at least ten counts. The chain carries TRBV11-2 and TRBJ1-1, with unresolved D. CDR3 length: 14 residues. Germline V lookup: CDR1 SGHAT, CDR2 FQNNGV. V lost 2 bases and J 3 bases, leaving 10 bases between the germline ends. CDR3 protein: CASSLKEGYTEAFF. The DNA for the CDR3 is TGTGCCAGCAGCTTAAAGGAGGGATACACTGAAGCTTTCTTT.

This chain uses TRBV25-1 with TRBJ1-5, with 9 bases fitting TRBD1. The CDR3 extends over 16 amino acids. Germline trimming cut 6 bases from V and 5 bases from J; bases unmatched to any gene: 11. The germline V gene has CDR1 MGHDK and CDR2 SYGVNS. The chain's CDR3 is CASSPYRGRPDQPQHF. DNA of the CDR3: TGTGCCAGCAGCCCCTACAGGGGGCGCCCCGATCAGCCCCAGCATTTT.

The rearrangement uses TRBV25-1 and TRBJ2-5; D possibly matches TRBD1 or TRBD2 (7 bases each). CDR1 is MGHDK and CDR2 is SYGVNS in the germline V gene. The CDR3 loop spans 16 amino acids. Deletions cut 6 bases from V and 5 bases from J, with 22 bases between. CDR3 protein: CASSLRQTGEGETQYF. The CDR3 nucleotides are TGTGCCAGCAGCTTACGACAAACAGGGGAGGGGGAGACCCAGTACTTC.

This clonotype was seen repeatedly, ten times or more. The genes are TRBV29-1 and TRBJ2-5, with TRBD1 matching 12 bases. The germline V gene has CDR1 SQVTM and CDR2 ANQGSEA. The length of the CDR3 is 15 residues. J lost 4 bases, V lost 4 bases, and 7 bases had no gene match. In DNA, the CDR3 is TGCAGCGTTGCCGGGACAGGGGGCATTGGAGAGACCCAGTACTTC. It yields the protein CSVAGTGGIGETQYF.